The entry below gives a single T cell receptor beta chain sequence along with its context. Its antigen is not yet known. These data belong to a study of monozygotic twins with inflammatory bowel disease (dated by TCRdb to between 2018 and 2021). General notes on the study: The full study comprised around 28 monozygotic twin pairs: nine German pairs (four IBD-concordant, five IBD-discordant) and 19 IBD-discordant Danish pairs. The search for disease-associated traits relied mainly on comparing, within discordant pairs, IBD patients with their genetically identical healthy co-twins. Each individual had, on average, about 151 000 unique TCRalpha sequences and 181 000 unique TCRbeta sequences available for analysis. What the study reported, not specific to this receptor: TCRbeta repertoire diversity, by inverse Simpson index, was decreased in IBD patients compared with their healthy co-twins. Compared with healthy twins, IBD patients had fewer clonotypes in common with other individuals, a difference most pronounced in patients showing signs of disease activity. No single strong signal or clonotype linked to IBD turned up in the results, so the idea that one exists was not supported. Differing immunosuppressive treatments among patients may have added background noise and inter-individual variability to the repertoires. Concordant and discordant twins showed no difference in repertoire similarity, possibly because of limited statistical power. Distinction between different T cell subtypes could not be achieved in the analysis.

From each donor, a roughly 2.6 ml peripheral blood sample was collected into PAXgene tubes and stored at -80 degrees C. Without T cell sorting, total RNA was isolated from whole blood using the PAXgene blood miRNA kit on an automated QIAcube. Peripheral blood from monozygotic twin pairs who were concordant or discordant for inflammatory bowel disease underwent deep TCRalpha and TCRbeta repertoire profiling using unique molecular barcoding. Smoking habits were recorded for all twin pairs, and individuals were classified as current, former or never smokers. From the cysteine up to the phenylalanine, the CDR3 has a length of 16 residues. No DNA is recorded. Libraries were built with 5' RACE. Preparation of each TCR library used approximately 4,000 ng of total RNA. For each sample, cDNA synthesis was carried out in eight separate reactions using SMARTScribe reverse transcriptase. Unique molecular identifiers containing a 6-nucleotide sample barcode were introduced through template switching during cDNA synthesis. Amplification of TCRalpha and TCRbeta cDNA involved two nested PCRs of 16 and 9 cycles, and each PCR was followed by bead purification. Before amplification, the cDNA was treated with uracil DNA-glycosylase and purified using the QIAquick PCR purification kit. The second PCR was the step at which Illumina TruSeq-compatible adapters and sample-specific barcodes were added. TapeStation and Qubit were used to check library quality and concentration, and 4.5 to 6 ng of each library was pooled. The pooled libraries were sequenced with 2 x 100 bp reads and custom sequencing primers on an Illumina HiSeq2500 single-index Rapid Run. As for the authors' bioinformatics: PCR and sequencing errors were corrected by UMI-based consensus assembly using MiGEC version 1.2.6. MiXCR version 2.1.1 was used for V(D)J alignment, clonotype assembly and CDR3 extraction. Normalisation of gene usage, clonotype sharing and MAIT/NKT TCR abundance was achieved by analysing the top 1000, 10 000 and 20 000 clonotypes per sample. After downsampling to 27 000 UMIs, diversity was calculated as the inverse Simpson index using the vegan R package. Paired Mann-Whitney U tests on discordant twin pairs were used, with Benjamini-Hochberg multiple-testing correction. After the reads were reprocessed by TCRdb, one entry was made per CDR3 protein sequence, with no DNA. These V and J calls rely on TCRdb rather than the paper's analysis. This sample's table carries around 230,000 distinct CDR3 sequences. Approximately 1.6% of the sample belongs to the ten largest clones.

This sequence originates from a human donor with ulcerative colitis or Crohn's disease, or a healthy co-twin of an affected twin (not recorded which). What was sequenced was blood. The chain couples TRBV12-3 or TRBV12-4 to TRBJ1-2; the D call of TRBD1 rests on TCRdb alone, since no DNA is present to check it. The CDR3 region has the sequence CASSPSHLRQAYGYTF.